The 17 T cell receptor beta chains presented below share a single source sample, sequenced in a study of T cell responses to AZD1222 COVID-19 vaccine. The repertoire was sequenced with immunoSEQ multiplex PCR; TCRdb's copy has only in-frame clones and lacks some. The repertoire holds roughly 120,000 clones, with 86% as singletons. The sample consisted of peripheral blood, taken on day 0 of AZD1222 vaccination. The receptors derive from an adult in good health.

The chain links TRBV19 to TRBJ2-1, with D tentatively TRBD2 (5 bases). The CDR3 spans 16 residues. Between the trimmed V and J ends, which lost 4 bases and 8 bases, there was a span of 21 bases. CDR1 and CDR2 (germline): LNHDA, SQIVND (reference sequence). The CDR3 sequence: CASSKGSEKRNYEQFF. CDR3 DNA: TGTGCCAGTAGTAAGGGTAGCGAGAAAAGGAACTATGAGCAGTTCTTC.

V gene TRBV7-9 combines with J gene TRBJ2-2; D is perhaps TRBD1 or TRBD2 (5 bases each). V gave up 0 bases and J gave up 2 bases, with 7 bases separating them. Germline values: CDR1 SEHNR, CDR2 FQNEAQ (reference sequence). This CDR3 region has 15 residues. The CDR3 bases are TGTGCCAGCAGCTTAGCGGGGGACAACACCGGGGAGCTGTTTTTT. Residues: CASSLAGDNTGELFF.

V and J are TRBV28 and TRBJ2-1; 8 positions agree with TRBD2. This CDR3 is 15 amino acids long. V gave up 3 bases and J gave up 2 bases; unmatched junction bases: 3. Germline assignment: CDR1 MDHEN and CDR2 SYDVKM. In DNA form, the CDR3 reads TGTGCCAGCAGTTTCGGGGGGGCGGCCTACAATGAGCAGTTCTTC. Amino acid sequence: CASSFGGAAYNEQFF.

V usage is TRBV7-9 and J usage is TRBJ1-2, with TRBD1 as a possible D gene (6 bases). Trimming cost V 4 bases and J 4 bases, with 13 bases left between them. The CDR3 consists of 14 residues. Germline V gene sequence: CDR1 SEHNR, CDR2 FQNEAQ (reference sequence). CDR3 nucleotide sequence: TGTGCCAGCAGCTCTAGGACAGCGGGCTATGGCTACACCTTC. It yields the protein CASSSRTAGYGYTF.

The chain couples TRBV4-1 to TRBJ2-3, with 7 bases lining up with TRBD2. CDR1 and CDR2 (germline): MGHRA, YSYEKL. CDR3 length: 16 amino acids. J was trimmed by 5 bases and V by 6 bases; bases with no gene match: 14. CDR3 sequence: CASSRNPGLVGDTQYF. The CDR3 bases are TGCGCCAGCAGTCGTAATCCTGGACTAGTTGGAGATACGCAGTATTTT.

V usage is TRBV10-3 and J usage is TRBJ1-5; 7 bases match TRBD1. This CDR3 region has 14 residues. With V trimmed by 10 bases and J by 0 bases, 6 bases remained unmatched. The V gene's germline CDR1 is ENHRY and CDR2 SYGVKD. The CDR3 nucleotides read TGTGCCACCAGACAGGGATATAGCAATCAGCCCCAGCATTTT. The encoded protein is CATRQGYSNQPQHF.

This chain joins TRBV5-1 and TRBJ1-5, with D maybe TRBD1 (5 bases). The CDR3 consists of 15 residues. Germline V gene data show CDR1 as SGHRS and CDR2 as YFSETQ. The V and J ends lost 5 bases and 0 bases respectively, with 12 bases between them. The CDR3 spells CASRVDTSSNQPQHF. The CDR3 bases are TGCGCCAGCAGGGTGGACACGTCTAGCAATCAGCCCCAGCATTTT.

This chain links TRBV19 with TRBJ2-3; 12 positions match TRBD2. The CDR3 runs 13 residues. Unmatched junction bases numbered 2, after V lost 10 bases and J lost 3 bases. The germline gives CDR1 LNHDA, CDR2 SQIVND (reference sequence). In DNA form, the CDR3 reads TGTGCCATCGGACTAGCGGGGACAGATACGCAGTATTTT. Translated, it gives CAIGLAGTDTQYF.

This clone was observed a handful of times. The CDR3 DNA reads as TGTGCCAGCTCACCCCGGGCGGGGGCGGGCGAGCAGTACTTC. As protein: CASSPRAGAGEQYF. V usage is TRBV18 and J usage is TRBJ2-7; D is perhaps TRBD2 (7 bases). Germline CDR1 reads KGHSH; CDR2 reads LQKENI. CDR3 length equals 14 residues. V lost 3 bases and J lost 6, with 15 bases in between. The whole variable domain, remainder taken from reference TRBV18 and TRBJ2-7, is NAGVMQNPRHLVRRRGQEARLRCSPMKGHSHVYWYRQLPEEGLKFMVYLQKENIIDESGMPKERFSAEFPKEGPSILRIQQVVRGDSAAYFCASSPRAGAGEQYFGPGTRLTVT.

CDR3 amino acids: CASTMTALYGYTF. As DNA, the CDR3 is TGTGCCAGCACCATGACAGCGCTCTATGGCTACACCTTC. The chain joins TRBV12-3 or TRBV12-4 to TRBJ1-2, with a weak D call TRBD1 (5 bases). V was pared by 7 bases and J by 4 bases, with 13 bases between. The CDR3 totals 13 residues.

This clone was detected only once. V gene TRBV24-1 combines with J gene TRBJ2-5, with 15 nucleotides matching TRBD2. Germline loops: CDR1 KGHDR, CDR2 SFDVKD. J gave up 4 bases and V 2 bases, and 4 bases lay outside the gene matches. The CDR3 is made up of 17 amino acids. The CDR3 DNA reads TGTGCCACCAGTGATTGTGGACTAGCGGGGGGGACAGAGACCCAGTACTTC. It is translated as CATSDCGLAGGTETQYF.

The rearrangement uses TRBV11-2 and TRBJ1-2, with D hard to call. Germline CDR1 and CDR2: SGHAT and FQNNGV. The germline V and J ends were trimmed by 1 base and 7 bases, with 10 bases remaining between them. The CDR3 totals 13 residues. CDR3 region: CASSLVSLFGYTF. The CDR3, as DNA: TGTGCCAGCAGCTTAGTTTCCCTTTTTGGCTACACCTTC.

The chain is built from TRBV5-5 and TRBJ1-1; 7 bases fit TRBD1. The germline gives CDR1 SGHKS, CDR2 YYEKEE (reference sequence). V shed 3 bases, J shed 0 bases, and the junction held 2 bases outside the gene matches. The CDR3 loop spans 14 amino acids. CDR3 sequence (DNA): TGTGCCAGCAGCTACCAGGGGGTGAACACTGAAGCTTTCTTT. It yields the protein CASSYQGVNTEAFF.

V is TRBV5-6 and J is TRBJ2-6, with 8 bases aligning to TRBD1. The CDR3 contains 17 residues. Germline CDR1 reads SGHDT; CDR2 reads YYEEEE. The ends lost 0 bases at V and 4 bases at J; junction bases unmatched: 6. CDR3 sequence: CASSLARGRQGANVLTF. The CDR3 nucleotides read TGTGCCAGCAGCTTGGCCAGGGGGCGACAGGGGGCCAACGTCCTGACTTTC.

The chain links TRBV3-1 (or the pseudogene TRBV3-2) to TRBJ1-1; perhaps TRBD1 as D (5 bases). V was pared by 4 bases and J by 7 bases, with 16 bases between. The length of the CDR3 is 14 residues. The germline CDR1 and CDR2 sequences are LGHDT and YNNKEL (reference sequence). The CDR3 loop is CASSPIDAGGEAFF. The CDR3 nucleotides are TGTGCCAGCAGCCCGATAGACGCCGGGGGTGAAGCTTTCTTT.

The chain employs TRBV6-2 or TRBV6-3 and TRBJ1-1; possible D gene TRBD1, 5 bases. V was trimmed by 0 bases and J by 4 bases, leaving 15 bases between them. CDR1 MNHEY and CDR2 SVGEGT come from the germline V gene. The CDR3 is 16 amino acids. CDR3 amino acids: CASSYSKGGGITEAFF. CDR3 in DNA: TGTGCCAGCAGTTACTCGAAGGGTGGGGGGATCACTGAAGCTTTCTTT.

The gene calls are TRBV4-1 and TRBJ1-5; TRBD1 agrees at 9 bases. Germline V gene sequence: CDR1 MGHRA, CDR2 YSYEKL. J lost 5 bases, V lost 3 bases, and 5 bases had no gene match. The CDR3 is made up of 15 amino acids. The CDR3 sequence is CASSHSTGGDQPQHF. CDR3 nucleotide sequence: TGCGCCAGCAGCCACTCGACAGGGGGTGATCAGCCCCAGCATTTT.